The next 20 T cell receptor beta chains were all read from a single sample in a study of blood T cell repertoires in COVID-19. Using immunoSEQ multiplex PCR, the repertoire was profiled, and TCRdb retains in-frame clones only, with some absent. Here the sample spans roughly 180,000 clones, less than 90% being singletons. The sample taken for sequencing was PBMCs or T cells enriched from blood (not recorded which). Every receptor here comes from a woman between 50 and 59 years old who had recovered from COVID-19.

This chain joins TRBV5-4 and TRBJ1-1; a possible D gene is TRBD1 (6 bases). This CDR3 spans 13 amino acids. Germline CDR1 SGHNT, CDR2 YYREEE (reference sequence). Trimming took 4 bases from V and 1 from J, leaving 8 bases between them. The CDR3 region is CASSIQGNTEAFF. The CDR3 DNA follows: TGTGCCAGCAGCATACAGGGGAACACTGAAGCTTTCTTT.

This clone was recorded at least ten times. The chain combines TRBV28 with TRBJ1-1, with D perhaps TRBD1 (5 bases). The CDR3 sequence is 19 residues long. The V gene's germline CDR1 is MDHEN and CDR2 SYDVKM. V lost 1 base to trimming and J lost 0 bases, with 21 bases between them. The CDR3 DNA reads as TGTGCCAGCAGTTTATCCACCGAGCGGGGGGGAATCATGAACACTGAAGCTTTCTTT. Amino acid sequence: CASSLSTERGGIMNTEAFF.

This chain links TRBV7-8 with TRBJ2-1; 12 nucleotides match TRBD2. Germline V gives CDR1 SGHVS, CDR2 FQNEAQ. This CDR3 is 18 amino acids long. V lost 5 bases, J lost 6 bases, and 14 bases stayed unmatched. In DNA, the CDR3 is TGTGCCAGCAGCCCGGGACTAGCGGGCAGCCGGTCCCTCAATGAGCAGTTCTTC. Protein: CASSPGLAGSRSLNEQFF.

The CDR3 reads CASSSGLAGGPETQYF. CDR3 nucleotide sequence: TGCGCCAGCAGCTCCGGACTAGCGGGAGGGCCGGAGACCCAGTACTTC. The genes are TRBV5-1 and TRBJ2-5, with 15 bases identical to TRBD2. Germline trimming cut 3 bases from V and 5 bases from J; bases unmatched to any gene: 5. The CDR3 covers 16 residues. From germline, CDR1 is SGHRS and CDR2 YFSETQ.

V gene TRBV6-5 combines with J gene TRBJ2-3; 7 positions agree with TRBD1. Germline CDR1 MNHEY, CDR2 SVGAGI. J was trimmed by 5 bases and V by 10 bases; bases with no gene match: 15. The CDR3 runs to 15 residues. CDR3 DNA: TGTGCCATATCCAGGACAGGCAAATCCAAAGATACGCAGTATTTT. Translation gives CAISRTGKSKDTQYF.

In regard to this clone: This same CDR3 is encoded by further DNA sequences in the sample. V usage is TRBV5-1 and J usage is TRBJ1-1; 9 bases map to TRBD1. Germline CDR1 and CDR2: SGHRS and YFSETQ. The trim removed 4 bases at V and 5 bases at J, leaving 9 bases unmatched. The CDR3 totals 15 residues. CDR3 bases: TGCGCCAGCAGCCTGGGGGACAGGGCGACTACTGAAGCTTTCTTT. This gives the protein CASSLGDRATTEAFF.

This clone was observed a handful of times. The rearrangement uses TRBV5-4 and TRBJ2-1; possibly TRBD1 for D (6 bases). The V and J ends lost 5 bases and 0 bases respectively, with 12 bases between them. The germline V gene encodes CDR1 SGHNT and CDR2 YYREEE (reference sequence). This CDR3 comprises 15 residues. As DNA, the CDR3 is TGTGCCAGCAGAGTAACAGGGAGCTCCTACAATGAGCAGTTCTTC. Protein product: CASRVTGSSYNEQFF.

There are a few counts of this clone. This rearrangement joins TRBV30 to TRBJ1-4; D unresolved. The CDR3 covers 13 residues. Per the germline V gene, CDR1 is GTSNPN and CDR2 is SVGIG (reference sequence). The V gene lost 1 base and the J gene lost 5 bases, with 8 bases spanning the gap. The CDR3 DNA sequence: TGTGCCTGGAGTGGCGGTGGGAATGAAAAACTGTTTTTT. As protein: CAWSGGGNEKLFF.

Here the CDR3 DNA reads TGTGCCAGCAGCCTACAACAGGAGAAAGCTTTCTTT. Translating gives CASSLQQEKAFF. The rearrangement uses TRBV6-5 and TRBJ1-1, with D perhaps matching TRBD1 (5 bases). V gave up 6 bases and J gave up 9 bases, with 14 bases separating them. This CDR3 has 12 residues. Germline V gene sequence: CDR1 MNHEY, CDR2 SVGAGI.

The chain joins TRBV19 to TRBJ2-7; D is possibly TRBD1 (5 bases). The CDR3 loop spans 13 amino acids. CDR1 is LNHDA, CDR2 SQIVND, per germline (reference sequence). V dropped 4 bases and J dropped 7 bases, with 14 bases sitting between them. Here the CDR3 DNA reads TGTGCCAGTAGTACTACCGCAGGGCAAGAGCAGTACGTC. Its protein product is CASSTTAGQEQYV.

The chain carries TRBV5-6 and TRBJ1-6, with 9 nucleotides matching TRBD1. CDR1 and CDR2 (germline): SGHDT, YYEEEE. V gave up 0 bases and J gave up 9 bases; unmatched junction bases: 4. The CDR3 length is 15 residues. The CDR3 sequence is CASSLGTGAGSPLHF. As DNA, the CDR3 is TGTGCCAGCAGCTTGGGGACAGGGGCGGGTTCACCCCTCCACTTT. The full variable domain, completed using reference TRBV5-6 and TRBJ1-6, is DAGVTQSPTHLIKTRGQQVTLRCSPKSGHDTVSWYQQALGQGPQFIFQYYEEEERQRGNFPDRFSGHQFPNYSSELNVNALLLGDSALYLCASSLGTGAGSPLHFGNGTRLTVT.

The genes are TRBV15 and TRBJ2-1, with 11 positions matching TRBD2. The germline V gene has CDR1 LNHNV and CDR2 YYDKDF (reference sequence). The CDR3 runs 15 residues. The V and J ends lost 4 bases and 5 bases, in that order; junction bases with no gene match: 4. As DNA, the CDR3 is TGTGCCACCAGCACCACTAGCGGGAGAAACAATGAGCAGTTCTTC. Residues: CATSTTSGRNNEQFF.

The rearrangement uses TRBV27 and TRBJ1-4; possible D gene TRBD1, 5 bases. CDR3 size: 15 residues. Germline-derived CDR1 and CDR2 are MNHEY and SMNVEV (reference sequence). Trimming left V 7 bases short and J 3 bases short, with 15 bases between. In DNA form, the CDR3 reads TGTGCCAGCACATCCCCAGGGCTAGCTAATGAAAAACTGTTTTTT. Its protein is CASTSPGLANEKLFF.

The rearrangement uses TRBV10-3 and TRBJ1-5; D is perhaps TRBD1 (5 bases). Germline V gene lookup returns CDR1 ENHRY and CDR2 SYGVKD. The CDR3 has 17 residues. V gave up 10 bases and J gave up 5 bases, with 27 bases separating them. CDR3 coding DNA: TGTGCCACCCGTGGGGGACGGGATCGAGGGGAGGATCAGCCCCAGCATTTT. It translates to CATRGGRDRGEDQPQHF.

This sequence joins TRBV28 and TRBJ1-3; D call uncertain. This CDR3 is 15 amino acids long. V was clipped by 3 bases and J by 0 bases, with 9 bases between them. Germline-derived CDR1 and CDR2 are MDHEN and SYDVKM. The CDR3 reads CASSLLHPSGNTIYF. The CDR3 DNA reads TGTGCCAGCAGTTTGTTACATCCCTCTGGAAACACCATATATTTT.

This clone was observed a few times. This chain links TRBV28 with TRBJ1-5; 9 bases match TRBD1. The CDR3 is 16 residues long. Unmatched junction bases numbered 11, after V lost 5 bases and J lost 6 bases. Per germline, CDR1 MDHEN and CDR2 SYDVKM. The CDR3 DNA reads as TGTGCCAGCAGTAGACGGGACAGGGAAACAAGTCAGCCCCAGCATTTT. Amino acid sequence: CASSRRDRETSQPQHF.

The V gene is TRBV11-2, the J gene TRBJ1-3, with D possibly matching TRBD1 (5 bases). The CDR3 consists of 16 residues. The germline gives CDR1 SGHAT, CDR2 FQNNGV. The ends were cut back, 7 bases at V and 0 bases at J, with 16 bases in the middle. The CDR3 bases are TGTGCCAGCACCCAATGGGGCCTCGGCTCTGGAAACACCATATATTTT. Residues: CASTQWGLGSGNTIYF.

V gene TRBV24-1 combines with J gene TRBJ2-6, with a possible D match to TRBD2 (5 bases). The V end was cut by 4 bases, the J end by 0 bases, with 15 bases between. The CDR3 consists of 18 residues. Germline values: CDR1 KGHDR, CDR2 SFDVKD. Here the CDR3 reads CATSEAGPLSSGANVLTF. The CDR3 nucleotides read TGTGCCACCAGTGAGGCGGGCCCGCTCTCCTCTGGGGCCAACGTCCTGACTTTC.

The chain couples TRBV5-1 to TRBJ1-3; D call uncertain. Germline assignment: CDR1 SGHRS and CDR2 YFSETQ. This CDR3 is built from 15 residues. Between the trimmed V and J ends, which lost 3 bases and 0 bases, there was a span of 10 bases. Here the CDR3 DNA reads TGCGCCAGCAGCTCGGAGGACTACTCTGGAAACACCATATATTTT. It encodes CASSSEDYSGNTIYF.

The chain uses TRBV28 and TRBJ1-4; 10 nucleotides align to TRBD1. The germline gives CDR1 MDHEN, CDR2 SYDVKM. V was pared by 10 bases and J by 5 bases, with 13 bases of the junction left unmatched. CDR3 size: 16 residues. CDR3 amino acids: CATKRSGQGGNEKLFF. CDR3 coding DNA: TGTGCCACCAAAAGAAGCGGACAGGGGGGAAATGAAAAACTGTTTTTT.